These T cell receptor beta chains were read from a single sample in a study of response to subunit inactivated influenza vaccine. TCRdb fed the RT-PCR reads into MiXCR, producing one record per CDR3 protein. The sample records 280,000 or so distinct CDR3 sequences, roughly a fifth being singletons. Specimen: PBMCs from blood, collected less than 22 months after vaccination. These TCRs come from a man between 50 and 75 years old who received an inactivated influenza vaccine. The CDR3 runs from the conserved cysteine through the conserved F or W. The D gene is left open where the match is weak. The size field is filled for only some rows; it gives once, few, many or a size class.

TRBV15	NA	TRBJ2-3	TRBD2	TGTGCCACCAGCAATAAGCGGGAGTTGGTAACAGATACGCAGTATTTT	CATSNKRELVTDTQYF
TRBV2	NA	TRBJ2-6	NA	TGTGCCAGCAGTGAACGGGCTGGGGCCAACGTCCTGACTTTC	CASSERAGANVLTF
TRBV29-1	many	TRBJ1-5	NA	TGCAGCGTTTTGGACGGAGGTAGCAATCAGCCCCAGCATTTT	CSVLDGGSNQPQHF
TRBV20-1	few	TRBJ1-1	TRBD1	TGCAGTGCTAGGGGGACAGCCGGCAACACTGAAGCTTTCTTT	CSARGTAGNTEAFF
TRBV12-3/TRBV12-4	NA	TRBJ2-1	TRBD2	TGTGCCAGCAGTTTCGCTAGCGGGGGGTTCAATGAGCAGTTCTTC	CASSFASGGFNEQFF
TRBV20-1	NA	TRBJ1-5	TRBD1	TGCAGTGCTAGAGAGGGGACAGGGGGAGGCATGAGGCCCCAGCATTTT	CSAREGTGGGMRPQHF
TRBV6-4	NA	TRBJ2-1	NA	TGTGCCAGCAGTGATCCTGCTAGGCGGATGGGAAATGAGCAGTTCTTC	CASSDPARRMGNEQFF
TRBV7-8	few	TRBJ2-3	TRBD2	TGTGCCAGCAGCTTAGATAGCGGGGGTTACGATACGCAGTATTTT	CASSLDSGGYDTQYF
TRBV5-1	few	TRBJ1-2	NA	TGCGCCAGCAGCTTGGAAGTCACCTCCAGTGCTAACTATGGCTACACCTTC	CASSLEVTSSANYGYTF
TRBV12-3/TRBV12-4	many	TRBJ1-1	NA	TGTGCCAGCAGTTTAGTGGAGAACACTGAAGCTTTCTTT	CASSLVENTEAFF
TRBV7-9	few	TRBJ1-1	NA	TGTGCCAGCAGCCCAGTTGGGCGCGACACTGAAGCTTTCTTT	CASSPVGRDTEAFF
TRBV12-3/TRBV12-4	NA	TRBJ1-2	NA	TGTGCCAGCAGCATCTGGGGGCGCGACTATGGCTACACCTTC	CASSIWGRDYGYTF
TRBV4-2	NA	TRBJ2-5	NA	TGTGCCAGCAGCCAAGGACAGGTGACCGGAGAGACCCAGTACTTC	CASSQGQVTGETQYF
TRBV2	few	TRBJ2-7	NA	TGTGCCAGCTCCCAACGGCGAGGTTACGAGCAGTACTTC	CASSQRRGYEQYF
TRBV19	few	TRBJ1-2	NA	TGTGCCAGTAGTATAGACGCGGTGCTTAACTATGGCTACACCTTC	CASSIDAVLNYGYTF
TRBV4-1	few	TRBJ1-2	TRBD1	TGCGCCAGCAGCCAAGATCAGAGGACAGGAATAACTAACTATGGCTACACCTTC	CASSQDQRTGITNYGYTF
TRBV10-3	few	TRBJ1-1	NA	TGTGCCATCAGTGAGTCACAGAGGAACACTGAAGCTTTCTTT	CAISESQRNTEAFF
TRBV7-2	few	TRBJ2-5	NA	TGTGCCAGCAGCTTTGGGGGAACCCACGAAGAGACCCAGTACTTC	CASSFGGTHEETQYF
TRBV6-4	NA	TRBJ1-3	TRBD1	TGTGCCAGCAGTGACCTCCCGGGACAGGGGCAAAAGAACTCTGGAAACACCATATATTTT	CASSDLPGQGQKNSGNTIYF
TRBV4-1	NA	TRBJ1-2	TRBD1	TGCGCCAGCAGCCAAGCGCTACAGGGGGCGCGTGGCTACACCTTC	CASSQALQGARGYTF
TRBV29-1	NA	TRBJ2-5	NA	TGCAGCGTTGTGAAGGTGGAGACCCAGTACTTC	CSVVKVETQYF
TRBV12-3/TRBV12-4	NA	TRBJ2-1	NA	TGTGCCAGCAGTTTCCGGGACAATTACAATGAGCAGTTCTTC	CASSFRDNYNEQFF
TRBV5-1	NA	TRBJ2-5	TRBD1	TGCGCCAGCAGCTTGGCCAGGGGGACGGAGACCCAGTACTTC	CASSLARGTETQYF
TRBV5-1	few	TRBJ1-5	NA	TGCGCCAGCAGCTGGGCCGGCCTTTCAGGTCAGCCCCAGCATTTT	CASSWAGLSGQPQHF
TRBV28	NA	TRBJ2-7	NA	TGTGCCAGCAGCATCGGGGGGGGGACAGGTCCCGAGCAGTACTTC	CASSIGGGTGPEQYF
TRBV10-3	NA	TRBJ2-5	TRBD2	TGTGCCATCAGTGAGTCGTCTAGCGGGGCCCAAGAGACCCAGTACTTC	CAISESSSGAQETQYF
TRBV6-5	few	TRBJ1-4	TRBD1	TGTGCCAGCAGTTGGGGACAGGGAGGTGAAAAACTGTTTTTT	CASSWGQGGEKLFF
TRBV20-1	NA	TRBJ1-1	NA	TGCAGTGCTAGAGCGAACAGGGTCGTGAACACTGAAGCTTTCTTT	CSARANRVVNTEAFF
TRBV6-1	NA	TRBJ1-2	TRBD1	TGTGCCAGCAGTGAAGTTCGGACAGGGAATGGCTACACCTTC	CASSEVRTGNGYTF
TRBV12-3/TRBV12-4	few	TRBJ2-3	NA	TGTGCCAGCAGTTTAAGGGCAGACACAGATACGCAGTATTTT	CASSLRADTDTQYF
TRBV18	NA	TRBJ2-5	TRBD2	TGTGCCAGCTCATCTACTAGCGGGGCCCCCCAAGAGACCCAGTACTTC	CASSSTSGAPQETQYF
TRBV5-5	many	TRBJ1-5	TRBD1	TGTGCCAGCAGCTCGGGGACAGCCGGGTTGCCCCAGCATTTT	CASSSGTAGLPQHF
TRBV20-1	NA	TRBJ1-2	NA	TGCAGTGCTACTGACAGGAACTATGGCTACACCTTC	CSATDRNYGYTF
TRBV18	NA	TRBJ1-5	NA	TGTGCCAGCTCACTGGGGGACGGTAACAATCAGCCCCAGCATTTT	CASSLGDGNNQPQHF
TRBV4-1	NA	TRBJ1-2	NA	TGCGCCAGCAGCCAAGCCACCCCACAGTGGCCCTATGGCTACACCTTC	CASSQATPQWPYGYTF
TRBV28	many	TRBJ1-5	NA	TGTGCCAGCAGTAGAACACAGCTTCAGCCCCAGCATTTT	CASSRTQLQPQHF
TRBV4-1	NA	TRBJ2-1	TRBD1	TGCGCCAGCAGCCAAGATCGGGACAGGGAAAACAATGAGCAGTTCTTC	CASSQDRDRENNEQFF
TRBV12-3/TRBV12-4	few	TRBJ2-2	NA	TGTGCCAGCACCATACTACCTATTGCCGGGGAGCTGTTTTTT	CASTILPIAGELFF
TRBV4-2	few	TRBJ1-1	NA	TGTGCCAGCAGCCAAGTAAACTCGGGGGGGACGAGCGTAGCTTTCTTT	CASSQVNSGGTSVAFF
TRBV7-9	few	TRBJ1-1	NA	TGTGCCAGCAACCTAGGGAGATTGAGCACTGAAGCTTTCTTT	CASNLGRLSTEAFF
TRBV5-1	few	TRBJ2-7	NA	TGCGCCAGCAGCTTGTCCGGGGTACCCTCCTACGAGCAGTACTTC	CASSLSGVPSYEQYF
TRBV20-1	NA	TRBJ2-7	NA	TGCAGTGCCGGAGGGATTGGCTACTCCTACGAGCAGTACTTC	CSAGGIGYSYEQYF
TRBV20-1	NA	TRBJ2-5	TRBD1	TGCAGTGCTACGACAGGGGGAAAGACCCAGTACTTC	CSATTGGKTQYF
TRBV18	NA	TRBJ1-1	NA	TGTGCCAGCTCACCATCGGACGGCAACTCTGAAGCTTTCTTT	CASSPSDGNSEAFF
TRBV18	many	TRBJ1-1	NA	TGTGCCAGCTCACCAAGTGGAACTGAAGCTTTCTTT	CASSPSGTEAFF
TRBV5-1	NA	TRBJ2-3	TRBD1	TGCGCCAGCAGCTCCGGACAGGGGCCACTTGCGCAGTATTTT	CASSSGQGPLAQYF
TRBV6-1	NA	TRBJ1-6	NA	TGTGCCAGCACCCACGGGCGGGGTTCACCCCTCCACTTT	CASTHGRGSPLHF
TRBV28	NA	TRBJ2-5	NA	TGTGCCAGCAGTTTATTAGGACCGTCCGGGGCCCAGTACTTC	CASSLLGPSGAQYF
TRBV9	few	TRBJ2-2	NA	TGTGCCAGCAGCGTAGATTTCGGGGAGCTGTTTTTT	CASSVDFGELFF
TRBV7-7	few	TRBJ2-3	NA	TGTGCTAGCAGCCCTCCCGGGGGTGGCACAGATACGCAGTATTTT	CASSPPGGGTDTQYF
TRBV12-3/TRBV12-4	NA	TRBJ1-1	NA	TGTGCCAGCAGCCTTCCGGGGAACATGAACACTGAAGCTTTCTTT	CASSLPGNMNTEAFF
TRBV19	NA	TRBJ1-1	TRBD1	TGTGCCAGTAGTACACGCGGGACAGGGTGGAACACTGAAGCTTTCTTT	CASSTRGTGWNTEAFF
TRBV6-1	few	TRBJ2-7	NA	TGTGCCAGCAGCATTGACGGGGTTGGAAACGAGCAGTACTTC	CASSIDGVGNEQYF
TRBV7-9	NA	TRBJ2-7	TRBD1	TGTGCCAGCAGTTCGACAGGGCACCTTAACTCCTACGAGCAGTACTTC	CASSSTGHLNSYEQYF
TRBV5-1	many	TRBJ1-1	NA	TGCGCCAGCAGCTTGGCCGACAGCCAAGCTTTCTTT	CASSLADSQAFF
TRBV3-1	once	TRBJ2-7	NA	TGTGCCAGCAGCCATCCGGGGCAGTACGAGCAGTACTTC	CASSHPGQYEQYF
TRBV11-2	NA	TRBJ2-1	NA	TGTGCCAGCAGCTCACAGTGGAAGGGTGAGCAGTTCTTC	CASSSQWKGEQFF
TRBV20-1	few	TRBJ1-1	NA	TGCAGTGCTAGAGATTGGGGGCAGCTTCATGAAGCTTTCTTT	CSARDWGQLHEAFF
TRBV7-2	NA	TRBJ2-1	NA	TGTGCCAGCAGCCCCGCTGGCGTTTCGCCGGCCAATGAGCAGTTCTTC	CASSPAGVSPANEQFF